The rows below give T cell receptor beta chains drawn from one sample of a study of lymphopenia after photon versus proton radiotherapy. The table came from immunoSEQ multiplex PCR; TCRdb's copy has only in-frame clones and leaves some out. There are 70,000 to 95,000 clones in the sample; around 88% occur only once, and around 1.5% lies in the top ten. The sample was peripheral blood, taken from a patient treated with proton-based radiotherapy. These receptors were collected from a man in his sixties with pancreatic cancer. Each CDR3 is given with its conserved first and last residue. The D gene is left open where the match is weak. Not every row has a clone size; where given, it reads once, few, many or a size class.

d_call	j_call	clone_size	v_call	cdr3_nt	cdr3_aa
TRBD1	TRBJ1-3	-	TRBV7-9	TGTGCCAGCAGCTTAGATGTGACAGGGGAAAACACCATATATTTT	CASSLDVTGENTIYF
TRBD1	TRBJ1-4	-	TRBV28	TGTGCCACCGCCGTAGGGGGCTTCGGTGAAAAACTGTTTTTT	CATAVGGFGEKLFF
-	TRBJ2-7	-	TRBV19	TGTGCCAGTAGTATGGGGCAGAGATACGAGCAGTACTTC	CASSMGQRYEQYF
TRBD2	TRBJ2-7	-	TRBV7-9	TGTGCCAGCAGCGGACTAGCGGGATCTACCTACGAGCAGTACTTC	CASSGLAGSTYEQYF
TRBD1	TRBJ2-7	-	TRBV7-2	TGTGCCAGCAGCTCCACCCGACAGGGCCACGAGCAGTACTTC	CASSSTRQGHEQYF
TRBD1	TRBJ1-1	few	TRBV10-3	TGTGCCATCAGAGGGCGGGACAGGGGAAACACTGAAGCTTTCTTT	CAIRGRDRGNTEAFF
TRBD2	TRBJ2-1	-	TRBV7-2	TGTGCCAGCAGCCTAGGACTAGCGGTTCAAGACAATGAGCAGTTCTTC	CASSLGLAVQDNEQFF
-	TRBJ1-3	-	TRBV28	TGTGCCAGCAGTTCAGGGGTCCACGGCACCATATATTTT	CASSSGVHGTIYF
-	TRBJ2-5	-	TRBV11-2	TGTGCCAGCACCACCCAGGGGATACGAGAGACCCAGTACTTC	CASTTQGIRETQYF
TRBD1	TRBJ1-1	-	TRBV6-5	TGTGCCAGCAGCCCAGGGGGCAAGAACACTGAAGCTTTCTTT	CASSPGGKNTEAFF
TRBD2	TRBJ2-1	-	TRBV19	TGTGCCAGTAGTATGACTAGCGGGAGGGCCGTTTGGGCTCATGAGCAGTTCTTC	CASSMTSGRAVWAHEQFF
-	TRBJ2-1	-	TRBV11-3	TGTGCCAGCAGCTTAGAGGCGGGCGACAATGAGCAGTTCTTC	CASSLEAGDNEQFF
-	TRBJ2-7	-	TRBV4-1	TGCGCCAGCAGCCAAGTGACACCGGGCGGCGAGCAGTACTTC	CASSQVTPGGEQYF
-	TRBJ2-7	-	TRBV27	TGTGCCAGCAGTCCCCGGGACGGCTACTACGAGCAGTACTTC	CASSPRDGYYEQYF
TRBD2	TRBJ2-3	-	TRBV19	TGTGCCAGTAGTGGGCTAGCGGAGGACACAGATACGCAGTATTTT	CASSGLAEDTDTQYF
TRBD1	TRBJ2-7	-	TRBV25-1	TGTGCCAGCAGTGATGCGAGGACAGGGGCGTACGAGCAGTACTTC	CASSDARTGAYEQYF
-	TRBJ1-5	-	TRBV7-9	TGTGCCAGCAGCTTAGCGGGGGCGAGCAATCAGCCCCAGCATTTT	CASSLAGASNQPQHF
TRBD2	TRBJ2-2	-	TRBV27	TGTGCCAGCAGTTTTCTAGCGGGAGGCAACACCGGGGAGCTGTTTTTT	CASSFLAGGNTGELFF
-	TRBJ2-3	-	TRBV29-1	TGCAGCGTTTGGGTTATGTCAGTCGATTATGGAGACACAGATACGCAGTATTTT	CSVWVMSVDYGDTDTQYF
-	TRBJ1-1	-	TRBV15	TGTGCCACCAGCCCTACTGGGGTAGTGAACACTGAAGCTTTCTTT	CATSPTGVVNTEAFF
-	TRBJ2-7	-	TRBV18	TGTGCCAGCTCACCACGGGACGACTACTACGAGCAGTACTTC	CASSPRDDYYEQYF
TRBD1	TRBJ2-2	-	TRBV7-2	TGTGCCAGCAGCTCCCGGACAGGGGTTAACACCGGGGAGCTGTTTTTT	CASSSRTGVNTGELFF
-	TRBJ2-5	-	TRBV7-2	TGTGCCAGCAGCTTAGGGATGGGGCTGGGGCAAGAGACCCAGTACTTC	CASSLGMGLGQETQYF
-	TRBJ2-1	-	TRBV30	TGTGCCTGGGGGACTCCCTCTCATGAGCAGTTCTTC	CAWGTPSHEQFF